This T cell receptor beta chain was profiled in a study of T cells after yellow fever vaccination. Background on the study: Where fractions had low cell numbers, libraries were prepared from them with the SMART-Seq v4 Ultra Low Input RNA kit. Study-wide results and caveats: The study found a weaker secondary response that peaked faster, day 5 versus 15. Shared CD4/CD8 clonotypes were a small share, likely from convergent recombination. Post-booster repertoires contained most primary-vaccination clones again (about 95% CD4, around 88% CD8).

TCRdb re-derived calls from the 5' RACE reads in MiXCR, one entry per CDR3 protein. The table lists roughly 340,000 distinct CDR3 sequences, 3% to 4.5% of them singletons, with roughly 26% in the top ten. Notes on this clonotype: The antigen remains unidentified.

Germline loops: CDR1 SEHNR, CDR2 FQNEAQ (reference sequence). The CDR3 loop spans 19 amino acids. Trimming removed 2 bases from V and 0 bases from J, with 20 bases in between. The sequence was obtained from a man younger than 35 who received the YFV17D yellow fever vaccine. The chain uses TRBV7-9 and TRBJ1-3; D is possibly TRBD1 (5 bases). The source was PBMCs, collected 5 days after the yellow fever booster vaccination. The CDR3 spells CASSLSEMRGLSSGNTIYF. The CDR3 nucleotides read TGTGCCAGCAGCTTATCGGAAATGAGGGGATTGAGCTCTGGAAACACCATATATTTT.